Sequencing of this T cell receptor (beta chain) was carried out in a study of OX40 agonist ivuxolimab in advanced cancers. It was autoimmune disease history or systemic immunosuppression that excluded patients. Findings and limits, study-wide: At doses 0.1 to 3.0 mg/kg, CD4+ and CD8+ clones expanded.

Comments on this clone: Its target is unknown.

Using immunoSEQ multiplex PCR, the repertoire was profiled, and TCRdb retains in-frame clones only, with some absent. The sample consists of some 50,000 clones, 70% to 90% of them appearing once. This TCR derives from an adult with an advanced solid tumor such as melanoma, head and neck, liver or kidney cancer. This specimen consisted of CD4+ or CD8+ T cells sorted from blood, obtained in a trial of the OX40 agonist ivuxolimab.

Written as DNA, the CDR3 is TGTGCCAGCAGGGACACAACCTACGAGCAGTACTTC. Translated, it gives CASRDTTYEQYF. The chain has TRBV19 and TRBJ2-7, with D perhaps matching TRBD1 (6 bases). The germline gives CDR1 LNHDA, CDR2 SQIVND (reference sequence). The V end was cut by 9 bases, the J end by 2 bases, with 11 bases between. The CDR3 spans 12 residues.